The next 7 T cell receptor beta chains were all read from a single sample in a study of OX40 agonist ivuxolimab in advanced cancers. Repertoires were generated with immunoSEQ multiplex PCR, while TCRdb's copy carries only in-frame clones and drops some. The data contain around 11,000 clones, roughly 70% of them singletons. The sample in question was CD4+ or CD8+ T cells sorted from blood, obtained in a trial of the OX40 agonist ivuxolimab. The receptors come from an adult with an advanced solid tumor such as melanoma, head and neck, liver or kidney cancer.

The chain is built from TRBV29-1 and TRBJ1-2, with 10 bases fitting TRBD1. The CDR3 consists of 15 residues. Per the germline V gene, CDR1 is SQVTM and CDR2 is ANQGSEA. V lost 7 bases and J lost 2; bases outside the gene matches: 10. CDR3 bases: TGCAGCGCTGGGGAATGGGACAGGGGAAACTATGGCTACACCTTC. This translates into CSAGEWDRGNYGYTF. Using reference TRBV29-1 and TRBJ1-2 for the parts outside the CDR3, the full variable domain is SAVISQKPSRDICQRGTSLTIQCQVDSQVTMMFWYRQQPGQSLTLIATANQGSEATYESGFVIDKFPISRPNLTFSTLTVSNMSPEDSSIYLCSAGEWDRGNYGYTFGSGTRLTVV.

V usage is TRBV30 and J usage is TRBJ1-2; perhaps TRBD1 as D (5 bases). Trimming removed 0 bases from V and 5 bases from J, with 16 bases in between. The CDR3 has 15 amino acids. CDR1 and CDR2 from the germline V gene are GTSNPN and SVGIG (reference sequence). CDR3 in DNA: TGTGCCTGGAGTGTACTGACCCCTAAGGGGTATGGCTACACCTTC. This gives the protein CAWSVLTPKGYGYTF.

The chain recombines TRBV19 with TRBJ2-1, with 10 bases that match TRBD2. Germline trimming cut 6 bases from V and 0 bases from J; bases unmatched to any gene: 11. This CDR3 region has 18 residues. Per germline, CDR1 LNHDA and CDR2 SQIVND (reference sequence). CDR3 sequence (DNA): TGTGCCAGTAGCAATAGACTAGCGGGCCTTAGCTCCTACAATGAGCAGTTCTTC. It is translated as CASSNRLAGLSSYNEQFF.

With respect to this clone: Its ends do not fully match the called genes, so a read error is possible. The chain carries TRBV29-1 and TRBJ1-1; 10 bases match TRBD1. Per the germline V gene, CDR1 is SQVTM and CDR2 is ANQGSEA. There are 17 residues in the CDR3. The DNA of the CDR3 is TGCAGCGCTGAACAAACCCCCAAACCGGGACAGGGGTCTGAAGCTTTCTTT. Translated, it gives CSAEQTPKPGQGSEAFF.

V is TRBV2 and J is TRBJ2-2; 7 positions match TRBD2. The CDR3 runs 14 residues. Germline values: CDR1 SNHLY, CDR2 FYNNEI. V lost 7 bases, J lost 4 bases, and 6 bases stayed unmatched. The CDR3 is CASTSGEGTGELFF. The CDR3 DNA sequence: TGTGCCAGCACTAGCGGAGAGGGCACCGGGGAGCTGTTTTTT.

The genes are TRBV2 and TRBJ2-2; TRBD2 aligns across 10 bases. Germline V gives CDR1 SNHLY, CDR2 FYNNEI. The CDR3 totals 17 residues. J lost 5 bases, V lost 0 bases, and 6 bases had no gene match. The CDR3 spells CASSEALAGGTTGELFF. The CDR3 DNA sequence: TGTGCCAGCAGTGAAGCTTTAGCGGGAGGAACGACCGGGGAGCTGTTTTTT.

In its sample, this clone was seen a few times. The chain employs TRBV15 and TRBJ2-3; TRBD2 is a possible D gene (6 bases). V lost 6 bases, J lost 3 bases, and 13 bases lay in between. Germline V gives CDR1 LNHNV, CDR2 YYDKDF (reference sequence). CDR3 length equals 14 residues. CDR3 coding DNA: TGTGCCACCAGTAAATTACGGGGGACAGATACGCAGTATTTT. Its translation is CATSKLRGTDTQYF. The complete variable domain, with remaining parts taken from reference TRBV15 and TRBJ2-3, reads DAMVIQNPRYQVTQFGKPVTLSCSQTLNHNVMYWYQQKSSQAPKLLFHYYDKDFNNEADTPDNFQSRRPNTSFCFLDIRSPGLGDTAMYLCATSKLRGTDTQYFGPGTRLTVL.